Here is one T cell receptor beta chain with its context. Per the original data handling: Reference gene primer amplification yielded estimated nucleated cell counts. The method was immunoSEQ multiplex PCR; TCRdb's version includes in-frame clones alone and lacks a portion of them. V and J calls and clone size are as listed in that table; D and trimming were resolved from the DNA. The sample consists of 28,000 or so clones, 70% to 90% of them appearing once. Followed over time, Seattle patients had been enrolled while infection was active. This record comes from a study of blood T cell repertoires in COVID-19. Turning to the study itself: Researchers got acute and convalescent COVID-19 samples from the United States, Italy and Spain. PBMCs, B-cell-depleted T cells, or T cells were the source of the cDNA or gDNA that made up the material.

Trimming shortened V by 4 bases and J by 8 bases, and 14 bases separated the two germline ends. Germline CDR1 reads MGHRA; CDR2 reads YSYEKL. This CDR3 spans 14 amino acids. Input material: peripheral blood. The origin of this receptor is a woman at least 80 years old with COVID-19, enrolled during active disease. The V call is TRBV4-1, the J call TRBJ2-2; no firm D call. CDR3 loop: CASSPNTISGELFF. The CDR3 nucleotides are TGCGCCAGCAGCCCGAACACGATTTCTGGGGAGCTGTTTTTT.